Following are 28 T cell receptor beta chains from one sample sequenced in a study of cytomegalovirus exposure and HLA in healthy donors. With 60 Vbeta and 13 Jbeta primers, the PCR was carried out. TCRdb's table, derived via immunoSEQ multiplex PCR, lists solely in-frame clones and lacks some. This sample yields roughly 160,000 clones, of which over 80% are seen a single time; about 2.3% belongs to the top ten. What was sequenced was PBMCs. The receptors were sampled from a male donor in good health and CMV-seronegative.

The gene calls are TRBV6-1 and TRBJ1-2; a weak D match, TRBD1 (5 bases). There are 11 residues in the CDR3. V was shortened by 5 bases and J by 8 bases, with 9 bases between the two germline ends. The germline V gene has CDR1 MNHNS and CDR2 SASEGT. CDR3 DNA sequence: TGTGCCAGCAGTTACCAGGGAGGCTACACCTTC. It translates to CASSYQGGYTF.

The V call is TRBV6-1, the J call TRBJ1-1; perhaps TRBD1 as D (5 bases). The CDR3 is 14 residues long. Per the germline V gene, CDR1 is MNHNS and CDR2 is SASEGT. The V end lost 9 bases, the J end lost 0 bases, and 14 bases lay between the germline ends. The CDR3 sequence: CASTGDSMNTEAFF. The DNA for the CDR3 is TGTGCCAGTACGGGAGACAGCATGAACACTGAAGCTTTCTTT.

The gene calls are TRBV30 and TRBJ2-5; D gene uncertain. V lost 1 base to trimming and J lost 2 bases, with 5 bases between them. The CDR3 totals 12 residues. Germline V lookup: CDR1 GTSNPN, CDR2 SVGIG (reference sequence). The CDR3 DNA follows: TGTGCCTGGAGTGCCGGTCAAGAGACCCAGTACTTC. Its protein product is CAWSAGQETQYF.

V is TRBV5-6 and J is TRBJ2-1; 7 positions agree with TRBD1. Trimming at V came to 4 bases and at J to 6 bases, leaving 10 bases not matched to a gene. The CDR3 length is 15 residues. CDR1 SGHDT and CDR2 YYEEEE come from the germline V gene. The CDR3 DNA reads as TGTGCCAGCAGCCCACTGACAGGGAAACCCAATGAGCAGTTCTTC. Its protein is CASSPLTGKPNEQFF.

The chain links TRBV4-3 to TRBJ1-3; D is unclear. Germline values: CDR1 LGHNA, CDR2 YSLEER. V shed 0 bases and J shed 0 bases, with 9 bases lying between them. This CDR3 spans 16 amino acids. CDR3 bases: TGCGCCAGCAGCCAAGACTCCCGTTCCTCTGGAAACACCATATATTTT. Translated, it gives CASSQDSRSSGNTIYF.

A remark on this clone: This CDR3 is also generated by other DNA sequences in the sample. The chain links TRBV4-3 to TRBJ1-1, with TRBD1 matching over 9 bases. Germline CDR1 reads LGHNA; CDR2 reads YSLEER. The length of the CDR3 is 13 residues. Trimming at V came to 4 bases and at J to 4 bases, leaving 1 base not matched to a gene. CDR3 DNA: TGCGCCAGCAGCCTGACAGGGGGCACTGAAGCTTTCTTT. Amino acid sequence: CASSLTGGTEAFF.

The chain joins TRBV6-5 to TRBJ1-1, with D uncertain. Germline CDR1 and CDR2: MNHEY and SVGAGI. V was clipped by 6 bases and J by 1 base, with 9 bases between them. This CDR3 has 13 amino acids. CDR3 sequence reads: CASRKLWNTEAFF. Written as DNA, the CDR3 is TGTGCCAGCAGAAAACTATGGAACACTGAAGCTTTCTTT.

This chain links TRBV6-1 with TRBJ1-2, with TRBD1 identical over 8 bases. CDR3 length: 16 amino acids. The junction had 10 bases not matched to a gene; V was cut back by 3 bases and J by 4 bases. Per the germline V gene, CDR1 is MNHNS and CDR2 is SASEGT. The CDR3 sequence is CASSDNRGGTGYGYTF. Here the CDR3 DNA reads TGTGCCAGCAGTGATAACCGTGGAGGGACAGGCTATGGCTACACCTTC.

This chain uses TRBV6-4 with TRBJ1-5; TRBD1 is a possible D gene (6 bases). CDR1 and CDR2 (germline): MRHNA, SNTAGT. The CDR3 totals 14 residues. V lost 10 bases to trimming and J lost 2 bases, with 15 bases between them. Written as DNA, the CDR3 is TGTGCCAAGAACAGGGAAAGGTGCAATCAGCCCCAGCATTTT. Translated, it gives CAKNRERCNQPQHF.

This clone was seen only a few times. The genes are TRBV6-5 and TRBJ2-1, with D perhaps matching TRBD2 (6 bases). V lost 4 bases and J lost 2, with 6 bases in between. The CDR3 runs 13 residues. CDR1 is MNHEY and CDR2 is SVGAGI in the germline V gene. The CDR3 sequence: CASSSGAYNEQFF. CDR3 nucleotide sequence: TGTGCCAGCAGTTCGGGGGCCTACAATGAGCAGTTCTTC.

The chain is built from TRBV18 and TRBJ2-7, with D possibly matching TRBD1 (6 bases). Germline values: CDR1 KGHSH, CDR2 LQKENI. The CDR3 consists of 13 residues. The V and J ends lost 3 bases and 5 bases respectively, with 11 bases between them. The CDR3 DNA reads TGTGCCAGCTCACCCAGTAACAGGGACGAGCAGTACTTC. It yields the protein CASSPSNRDEQYF.

The V call is TRBV7-9, the J call TRBJ2-7; no reliable D call. Germline V gene sequence: CDR1 SEHNR, CDR2 FQNEAQ (reference sequence). CDR3 length equals 13 residues. Trimming stripped 1 base from V and 6 bases from J, with 10 bases between. The CDR3 spells CASSLVRHGEQYF. The CDR3 DNA sequence: TGTGCCAGCAGCTTAGTTCGCCACGGCGAGCAGTACTTC. Using reference TRBV7-9 and TRBJ2-7 for the parts outside the CDR3, the full variable domain is DTGVSQNPRHKITKRGQNVTFRCDPISEHNRLYWYRQTLGQGPEFLTYFQNEAQLEKSRLLSDRFSAERPKGSFSTLEIQRTEQGDSAMYLCASSLVRHGEQYFGPGTRLTVT.

V is TRBV30 and J is TRBJ1-1, with D maybe TRBD1 (5 bases). Germline V gene data show CDR1 as GTSNPN and CDR2 as SVGIG (reference sequence). Trimming shortened V by 3 bases and J by 7 bases, and 21 bases separated the two germline ends. The CDR3 sequence is 15 residues long. DNA for the CDR3: TGTGCCTGGAGGGCGTTGGGACTCCATCGGGGTGAAGCTTTCTTT. The encoded protein is CAWRALGLHRGEAFF.

This clone was seen just once. The gene calls are TRBV5-1 and TRBJ2-3; 8 nucleotides align to TRBD1. The CDR3 length is 15 residues. In germline, CDR1 is SGHRS, CDR2 YFSETQ. With 2 bases clipped from V and 4 bases from J, the junction kept 6 bases outside the gene matches. Written as DNA, the CDR3 is TGCGCCAGCAGCTTAGGGACAGGATATTCAGATACGCAGTATTTT. It specifies CASSLGTGYSDTQYF. Based on the CDR3 plus reference TRBV5-1 and TRBJ2-3, the full variable domain is KAGVTQTPRYLIKTRGQQVTLSCSPISGHRSVSWYQQTPGQGLQFLFEYFSETQRNKGNFPGRFSGRQFSNSRSEMNVSTLELGDSALYLCASSLGTGYSDTQYFGPGTRLTVL.

This clone is a singleton in its sample. The J gene is TRBJ2-7, the V gene TRBV5-5, with D maybe TRBD1 (6 bases). This CDR3 is 14 amino acids long. Germline V gene lookup returns CDR1 SGHKS and CDR2 YYEKEE (reference sequence). V lost 4 bases and J lost 5, with 16 bases in between. DNA for the CDR3: TGTGCCAGCAGCCAATCCAGGGGTGGGAACGAGCAGTACTTC. The encoded protein is CASSQSRGGNEQYF. Full variable domain (rest looked up from reference TRBV5-5 and TRBJ2-7): DAGVTQSPTHLIKTRGQQVTLRCSPISGHKSVSWYQQVLGQGPQFIFQYYEKEERGRGNFPDRFSARQFPNYSSELNVNALLLGDSALYLCASSQSRGGNEQYFGPGTRLTVT.

V usage is TRBV5-1 and J usage is TRBJ2-7, with 8 bases identical to TRBD2. The V and J ends lost 4 bases and 4 bases, in that order; junction bases with no gene match: 10. From germline, CDR1 is SGHRS and CDR2 YFSETQ. The CDR3 sequence is 15 residues long. The CDR3 reads CASSPGGTLFYEQYF. The CDR3 DNA sequence: TGCGCCAGCAGCCCGGGGGGGACCCTTTTTTACGAGCAGTACTTC. Using reference TRBV5-1 and TRBJ2-7 for the parts outside the CDR3, the full variable domain is KAGVTQTPRYLIKTRGQQVTLSCSPISGHRSVSWYQQTPGQGLQFLFEYFSETQRNKGNFPGRFSGRQFSNSRSEMNVSTLELGDSALYLCASSPGGTLFYEQYFGPGTRLTVT.

The chain uses TRBV15 and TRBJ1-1; D is unresolved. Trimming removed 0 bases at V and 12 bases at J, with 17 bases between. This CDR3 contains 14 residues. Germline assignment: CDR1 LNHNV and CDR2 YYDKDF (reference sequence). CDR3 protein: CATSRDRRAMRSFF. Written as DNA, the CDR3 is TGTGCCACCAGCAGAGATCGGAGAGCAATGAGGTCTTTCTTT. The full variable domain, completed using reference TRBV15 and TRBJ1-1, is DAMVIQNPRYQVTQFGKPVTLSCSQTLNHNVMYWYQQKSSQAPKLLFHYYDKDFNNEADTPDNFQSRRPNTSFCFLDIRSPGLGDTAMYLCATSRDRRAMRSFFGQGTRLTVV.

V usage is TRBV5-6 and J usage is TRBJ1-1; 10 bases are shared with TRBD1. The CDR3 spans 16 residues. In germline, CDR1 is SGHDT, CDR2 YYEEEE. J was trimmed by 2 bases and V by 3 bases; bases with no gene match: 7. The CDR3, as DNA: TGTGCCAGCAGCTCCGGGACAGGGGATTTTAACACTGAAGCTTTCTTT. The encoded protein is CASSSGTGDFNTEAFF.

J is TRBJ1-4 and V is TRBV19, with D unclear. The length of the CDR3 is 17 residues. The V gene lost 6 bases and the J gene lost 0 bases, with 17 bases spanning the gap. The germline gives CDR1 LNHDA, CDR2 SQIVND (reference sequence). The CDR3: CASSLRGGGATNEKLFF. The CDR3 DNA reads TGTGCCAGTAGCCTCCGGGGAGGAGGCGCAACTAATGAAAAACTGTTTTTT.

This sequence joins TRBV9 and TRBJ2-3, with unresolved D. V lost 4 bases and J lost 0, with 3 bases in between. The CDR3 contains 12 residues. Germline V CDR1 and CDR2: SGDLS, YYNGEE. CDR3 coding DNA: TGTGCCAGCAGCCTGAGCACAGATACGCAGTATTTT. This sequence encodes CASSLSTDTQYF.

The chain is built from TRBV5-1 and TRBJ2-1; D perhaps matches TRBD1 (5 bases). CDR1 is SGHRS, CDR2 YFSETQ, per germline. CDR3 size: 11 residues. The V end was cut by 4 bases, the J end by 8 bases, with 7 bases between. The CDR3, as DNA: TGCGCCAGCAGCCTCAGGGATGAGCAGTTCTTC. Amino acid sequence: CASSLRDEQFF.

The V and J genes are TRBV6-6 and TRBJ1-2; 8 nucleotides match TRBD1. The CDR3 runs 14 residues. Germline V gives CDR1 MNHNY, CDR2 SVGAGI (reference sequence). V trimming: 5 bases; J trimming: 5 bases; junction bases outside the gene matches: 7. CDR3 amino acids: CASSTQGVPYGYTF. CDR3 nucleotides: TGTGCCAGCAGTACACAGGGGGTCCCGTATGGCTACACCTTC.

V and J are TRBV4-1 and TRBJ1-5; D not certain. Germline CDR1 MGHRA, CDR2 YSYEKL. V was pared by 4 bases and J by 2 bases, with 9 bases between. This CDR3 contains 14 residues. CDR3 sequence (DNA): TGCGCCAGCAGCCGACGAGGAGGCAATCAGCCCCAGCATTTT. Translated, it gives CASSRRGGNQPQHF.

V usage is TRBV19 and J usage is TRBJ2-5; 11 bases agree with TRBD2. Trimming at V came to 7 bases and at J to 2 bases, leaving 6 bases not matched to a gene. The CDR3 is 15 amino acids. In germline, CDR1 is LNHDA, CDR2 SQIVND (reference sequence). In nucleotides, the CDR3 is TGTGCCAGTAAAACTAGCGGGGGACATCAAGAGACCCAGTACTTC. Amino acid sequence: CASKTSGGHQETQYF.

The table lists this clone with a few counts. The identical CDR3 is also encoded by other nucleotide sequences in the sample. This chain connects TRBV5-1 to TRBJ1-1, with D possibly TRBD1 on 6 matching bases. Per germline, CDR1 SGHRS and CDR2 YFSETQ. The V and J ends lost 3 bases and 0 bases respectively, with 12 bases between them. CDR3 length: 15 amino acids. CDR3 sequence (DNA): TGCGCCAGCAGCTATTCGACAGGTATGAACACTGAAGCTTTCTTT. As protein: CASSYSTGMNTEAFF.

This chain uses TRBV5-1 with TRBJ2-1, with D possibly matching TRBD1 (5 bases). V dropped 3 bases and J dropped 8 bases, with 6 bases sitting between them. Germline CDR1 and CDR2: SGHRS and YFSETQ. This CDR3 region has 11 residues. The CDR3 is CASSSRDEQFF. As DNA, the CDR3 is TGCGCCAGCAGCTCCAGGGATGAGCAGTTCTTC.

J is TRBJ1-5 and V is TRBV15; tentatively, D is TRBD1 (6 bases). Germline V lookup: CDR1 LNHNV, CDR2 YYDKDF (reference sequence). Trimming left V 0 bases short and J 3 bases short, with 9 bases between. The CDR3 has 15 amino acids. Here the CDR3 reads CATSRDLGANQPQHF. CDR3 bases: TGTGCCACCAGCAGAGATTTGGGGGCCAATCAGCCCCAGCATTTT.

CDR3 nucleotides: TGTGCCAGCTGCCCGGGGAGCTCTGGGGCCAACGTCCTGACTTTC. It yields the protein CASCPGSSGANVLTF. The genes are TRBV6-1 and TRBJ2-6, with D perhaps TRBD2 (5 bases). V lost 8 bases and J lost 0, with 11 bases in between. CDR3 length: 15 amino acids. The V gene's germline CDR1 is MNHNS and CDR2 SASEGT.